This T cell receptor (beta chain) comes out of a study of spatial heterogeneity in lung cancer. Study-level findings and limits: Tumors with more nonsynonymous mutations had more expanded intratumoral alpha and beta TCRs.

TCRdb re-analysed the 5' RACE reads in MiXCR, keeping a single row per CDR3 protein. The repertoire holds some 4,000 distinct CDR3 sequences, with 8.5% as singletons. Germline lookup yields CDR1 DFQATT and CDR2 SNEGSKA (reference sequence). V was pared by 6 bases and J by 0 bases, with 14 bases of the junction left unmatched. The CDR3 extends over 16 amino acids. Noted time point: sample taken at primary tumor resection. This clonotype counts as large. Its antigen is as yet unknown. V usage is TRBV20-1 and J usage is TRBJ2-7, with 7 bases identical to TRBD1. The receptor's source is a male donor with early-stage non-small cell lung cancer. The sample in question was lung tumor tissue, obtained at surgery. The CDR3 sequence: CSATSTGALSSYEQYF. The CDR3 DNA reads TGCAGTGCCACGTCCACAGGGGCCTTAAGCTCCTACGAGCAGTACTTC.